The following is a T cell receptor beta chain sequence with its context. The data were taken from a study of blood T cell repertoires in COVID-19. The wider study: T cells, B-cell-depleted T cells, or PBMCs provided the cDNA or gDNA that served as material.

V dropped 5 bases and J dropped 4 bases, with 26 bases sitting between them. CDR1 SGHTA and CDR2 FQGNSA come from the germline V gene. There are 18 residues in the CDR3. Original processing methods: How many nucleated cells were present was estimated from reference gene primer amplification. Clones were sequenced by immunoSEQ multiplex PCR, and TCRdb holds only the in-frame ones, with some missing. V and J calls and clone size come straight from that table; D and trimming were deduced from the DNA. The sample yields 200,000 to 300,000 clones, approximately 90% seen once. The clonotype originates from a man aged 18 to 30 with active or convalescent COVID-19. Sequenced: peripheral blood. The J gene is TRBJ2-5, the V gene TRBV7-2; a weak D match, TRBD2 (5 bases). In DNA form, the CDR3 reads TGTGCCAGCAGCCCCGGCGCGAGGGTCCACCGTTTCATAGAGACCCAGTACTTC. Translating gives CASSPGARVHRFIETQYF.